This is a list of T cell receptor beta chains from one sample in a study of OX40 agonist ivuxolimab in advanced cancers. Profiling relied on immunoSEQ multiplex PCR, and the TCRdb table lists in-frame clones only, not all of them. The table shows fewer than 70,000 clones, with approximately 89% occurring only once. The sample consisted of CD4+ or CD8+ T cells sorted from blood, taken in a trial of the OX40 agonist ivuxolimab. All receptors derive from an adult with an advanced solid tumor such as melanoma, head and neck, liver or kidney cancer. Both conserved end residues are part of each CDR3. D genes are given only for firm matches. Not every row has a clone size; where given, it reads once, few, many or a size class.

d_call	clone_size	v_call	j_call	cdr3_aa	cdr3_nt
-	-	TRBV28	TRBJ2-4	CASSLGGNIQYF	TGTGCCAGCAGTTTAGGCGGAAACATTCAGTACTTC
-	-	TRBV6-5	TRBJ1-3	CASSSTPSGNTIYF	TGTGCCAGCAGTTCAACACCTTCTGGAAACACCATATATTTT
-	-	TRBV5-4	TRBJ2-7	CASSLQGVSSYEQYF	TGTGCCAGCAGCTTGCAGGGTGTCAGCTCCTACGAGCAGTACTTC
-	-	TRBV23-1	TRBJ2-7	CASSQSGLFGRDVSYEQYF	TGCGCCAGCAGTCAATCAGGGCTTTTTGGCAGGGACGTTTCCTACGAGCAGTACTTC
-	-	TRBV5-5	TRBJ1-1	CASSRGTADTEAFF	TGTGCCAGCAGCAGGGGCACCGCTGACACTGAAGCTTTCTTT
TRBD1	once	TRBV6-5	TRBJ1-2	CASSYKGAAGYTF	TGTGCCAGCAGTTACAAGGGGGCAGCTGGCTACACCTTC
-	-	TRBV5-4	TRBJ1-2	CASSFYRDRGSYGYTF	TGTGCCAGCAGCTTTTACCGAGACAGAGGCTCCTATGGCTACACCTTC
-	-	TRBV7-2	TRBJ2-7	CASSADSSYEQYF	TGTGCCAGCAGCGCAGACAGTTCCTACGAGCAGTACTTC
TRBD2	once	TRBV5-6	TRBJ2-1	CASSPSGTSDYNEQFF	TGTGCCAGCAGCCCCTCCGGGACTAGCGATTACAATGAGCAGTTCTTC
-	once	TRBV5-6	TRBJ2-7	CASRDREGTYEQYF	TGTGCCAGTCGCGACAGGGAGGGAACCTACGAGCAGTACTTC
-	-	TRBV28	TRBJ2-7	CASSLEFRYEQYF	TGTGCCAGCAGTTTAGAGTTCCGGTACGAGCAGTACTTC
TRBD2	-	TRBV15	TRBJ2-1	CATSRGGWGGRFNEQFF	TGTGCCACCAGCAGAGGCGGCTGGGGAGGGAGGTTTAATGAGCAGTTCTTC
TRBD1	-	TRBV29-1	TRBJ2-7	CSVFEAGTGTYEQYF	TGCAGCGTATTCGAGGCCGGGACAGGAACCTACGAGCAGTACTTC
-	medium-sized	TRBV27	TRBJ1-2	CASSLSINGAQGGYTF	TGTGCCAGCAGTTTATCGATCAACGGCGCCCAGGGTGGCTACACCTTC
-	-	TRBV7-9	TRBJ2-2	CASSSDRTNTGELFF	TGTGCCAGCAGCTCCGACAGGACGAACACCGGGGAGCTGTTTTTT
-	-	TRBV11-2	TRBJ1-6	CASSFGGSPLHF	TGTGCCAGCAGCTTTGGGGGATCACCCCTCCACTTT
TRBD2	-	TRBV7-9	TRBJ2-5	CASSLRLAGVETQYF	TGTGCCAGCAGCTTACGGCTAGCGGGGGTGGAGACCCAGTACTTC
-	-	TRBV10-3	TRBJ2-6	CAISAGLGGANVLTF	TGTGCCATCAGCGCCGGCCTGGGGGGGGCCAACGTCCTGACTTTC
-	-	TRBV19	TRBJ1-5	CASSRARGSNQPQHF	TGTGCCAGTAGTAGGGCGAGGGGAAGCAATCAGCCCCAGCATTTT
TRBD2	-	TRBV18	TRBJ2-2	CASSPRLAGANTGELFF	TGTGCCAGCTCACCACGGCTTGCGGGAGCGAACACCGGGGAGCTGTTTTTT
TRBD2	-	TRBV4-2	TRBJ2-3	CASSRGLAGSTDTQYF	TGTGCCAGCAGCCGGGGACTAGCGGGGAGCACAGATACGCAGTATTTT
TRBD1	-	TRBV7-9	TRBJ2-4	CASSLSPSGTVKNIQYF	TGTGCCAGCAGCCTTAGTCCTTCCGGGACAGTGAAAAACATTCAGTACTTC